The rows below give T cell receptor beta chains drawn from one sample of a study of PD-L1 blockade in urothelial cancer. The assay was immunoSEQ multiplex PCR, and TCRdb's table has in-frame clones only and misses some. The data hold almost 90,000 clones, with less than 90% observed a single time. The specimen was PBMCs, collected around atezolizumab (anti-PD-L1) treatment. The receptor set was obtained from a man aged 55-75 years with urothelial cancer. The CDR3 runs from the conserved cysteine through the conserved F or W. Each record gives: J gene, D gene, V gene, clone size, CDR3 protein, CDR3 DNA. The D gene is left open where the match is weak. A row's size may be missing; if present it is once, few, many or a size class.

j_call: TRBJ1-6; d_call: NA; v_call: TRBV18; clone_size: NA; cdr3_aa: CASSPFRVRDSGNSPLHF; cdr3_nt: TGTGCCAGCTCACCATTCAGGGTCAGGGACTCTGGAAATTCACCCCTCCACTTT
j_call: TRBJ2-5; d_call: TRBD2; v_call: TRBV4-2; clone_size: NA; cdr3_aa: CASSQENLAGGPSAQYF; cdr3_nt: TGTGCCAGCAGCCAAGAGAATCTAGCGGGGGGGCCGAGCGCCCAGTACTTC
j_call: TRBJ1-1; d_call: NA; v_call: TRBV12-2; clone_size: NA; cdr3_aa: CASRLEAGPGNTEAFF; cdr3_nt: TGTGCAAGTCGCTTAGAGGCAGGTCCAGGGAACACTGAAGCTTTCTTT
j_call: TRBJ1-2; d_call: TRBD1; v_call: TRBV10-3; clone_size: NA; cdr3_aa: CAISEQGENYGYTF; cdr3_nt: TGTGCCATCAGTGAGCAGGGGGAAAACTATGGCTACACCTTC
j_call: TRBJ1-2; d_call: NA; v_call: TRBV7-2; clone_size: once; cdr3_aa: CASSSSDSYGYTF; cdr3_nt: TGTGCCAGCAGCTCCTCGGACAGTTATGGCTACACCTTC
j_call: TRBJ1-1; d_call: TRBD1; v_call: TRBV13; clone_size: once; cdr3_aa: CASSPWTGEAFF; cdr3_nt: TGTGCCAGCAGCCCCTGGACAGGGGAAGCTTTCTTT
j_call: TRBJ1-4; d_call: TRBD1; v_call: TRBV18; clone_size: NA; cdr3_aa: CASSLDTGGEKLFF; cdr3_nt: TGTGCCAGCTCCCTTGATACAGGGGGCGAAAAACTGTTTTTT
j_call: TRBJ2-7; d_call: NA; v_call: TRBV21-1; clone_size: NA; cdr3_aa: CASSEVSHEQYF; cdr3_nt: TGTGCCAGCAGCGAGGTTAGCCACGAGCAGTACTTC
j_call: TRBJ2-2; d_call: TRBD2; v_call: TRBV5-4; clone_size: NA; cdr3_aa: CASSRLAGGLGTGELFF; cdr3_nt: TGTGCCAGCAGCCGCCTAGCGGGGGGGCTGGGGACCGGGGAGCTGTTTTTT
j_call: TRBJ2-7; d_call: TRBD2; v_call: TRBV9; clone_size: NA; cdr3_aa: CATPRDGGLAKVTAYEQYF; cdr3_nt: TGTGCCACCCCCCGGGACGGGGGACTAGCCAAAGTTACGGCCTACGAGCAGTACTTC
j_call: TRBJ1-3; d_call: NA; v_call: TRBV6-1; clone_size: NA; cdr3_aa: CASSEFRGGNTIYF; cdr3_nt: TGTGCCAGCAGTGAATTTCGGGGGGGAAACACCATATATTTT
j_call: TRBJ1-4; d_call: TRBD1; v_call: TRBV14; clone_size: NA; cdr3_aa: CASSQRGTVPTNEKLFF; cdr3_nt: TGTGCCAGCAGCCAGCGTGGGACAGTTCCAACTAATGAAAAACTGTTTTTT